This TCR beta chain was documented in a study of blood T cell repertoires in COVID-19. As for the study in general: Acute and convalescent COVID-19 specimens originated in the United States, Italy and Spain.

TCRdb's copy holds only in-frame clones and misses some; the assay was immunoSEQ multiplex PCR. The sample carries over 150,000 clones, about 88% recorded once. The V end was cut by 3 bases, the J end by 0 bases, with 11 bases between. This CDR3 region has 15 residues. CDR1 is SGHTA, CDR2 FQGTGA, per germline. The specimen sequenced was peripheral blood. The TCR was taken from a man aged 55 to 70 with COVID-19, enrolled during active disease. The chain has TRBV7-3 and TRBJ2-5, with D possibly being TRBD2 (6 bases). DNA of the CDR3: TGTGCCAGCAGCTTGCGGGGCGGTTACCAAGAGACCCAGTACTTC. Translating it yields CASSLRGGYQETQYF.